The entry below describes one TCR beta chain. The antigen remains unidentified. A junction boundary mismatches the germline segment, possibly from a read error. The authors ran a second PCR of roughly 6 to 12 cycles using a sample-barcoded 5' primer and a J-beta primer mix. Each cDNA molecule carried a tag from a template-switch adaptor that contained 12 random nucleotides. Via MiXCR, TCRdb re-called the 5' RACE reads, giving one row per CDR3 protein. The sample has about 680,000 distinct CDR3 sequences; about 52% are singletons. Sample donors were healthy Caucasian individuals that came from Russia, aged 6 to 90. Germline CDR1 is SGHTA and CDR2 is FQGTGA. CDR3 length: 16 amino acids. This sample stems from a study of blood T cells in healthy people across ages. Overall study results and limits: Older age went with lower TCR beta diversity per million T cells, in a roughly linear way. The study found TCR beta diversity correlated strongly with naive T cell percentage.

The TCR originated in an older woman in good health. The chain couples TRBV7-3 to TRBJ2-1; unclear D gene. Sequences were obtained from blood. CDR3 amino acids: CASSPSPAVGYNGQFF. For the CDR3, the DNA is TGTGCCAGCAGCCCCTCTCCGGCGGTCGGGTACAATGGGCAGTTCTTC.